This T cell receptor (beta chain) was retrieved from a study of blood T cell repertoires in COVID-19. This CDR3 spans 14 amino acids. Germline lookup yields CDR1 SNHLY and CDR2 FYNNEI. V lost 6 bases and J 7 bases, leaving 16 bases between the germline ends. The table came from immunoSEQ multiplex PCR; TCRdb's copy has only in-frame clones and leaves some out. Seen here are around 180,000 clones, approximately 83% observed once, and the top ten hold 9.5% to 12%. Sequencing input: peripheral blood. The receptor was derived from a human donor with active or convalescent COVID-19. The donor label of this sample is uncertain. The V call is TRBV2, the J call TRBJ2-1, with D possibly matching TRBD1 (6 bases). The CDR3 DNA sequence: TGTGCCAGCAGCCAACCAAACCAGGGGAATGAGCAGTTCTTC. It codes for CASSQPNQGNEQFF.